These T cell receptor beta chains were read from a single sample in a study of vaccination and CD4 T cells after COVID-19. What these receptors recognize is not known. MiXCR, applied by TCRdb to the PCR reads, yields one record per CDR3 protein. The table has 7,500 to 9,500 distinct CDR3 sequences, approximately 51% seen once. What was sequenced was CD4+ T cells from blood, cultured in vitro. The origin of the receptors is a human donor who had recovered from COVID-19. The CDR3 runs from the conserved cysteine through the conserved F or W. A D gene is named only where the DNA matches it firmly. Where a row states a size, it is once, few, many or the class of an expanded clone; other rows omit it.

clone_size	v_call	j_call	d_call	cdr3_nt	cdr3_aa
few	TRBV5-4	TRBJ1-2	TRBD1	TGTGCCAGCAGCAAGACAGGGGACTCTATGTTTGGCTACACCTTC	CASSKTGDSMFGYTF
-	TRBV7-8	TRBJ1-1	-	TGTGCCAGCAGCTTTAGAATCGGTTACAGGGCTAACACTGAAGCTTTCTTT	CASSFRIGYRANTEAFF
-	TRBV19	TRBJ1-6	-	TGTGCCAGTAGGGCGGAGAACCGGGATTCACCCCTCCACTTT	CASRAENRDSPLHF
few	TRBV20-1	TRBJ2-2	-	TGCAGTGCTAGGACACTGACGAACACCGGGGAGCTGTTTTTT	CSARTLTNTGELFF
few	TRBV19	TRBJ1-2	-	TGTGCCAGTAGTCCTCCGCGGGGTAACTATGGCTACACCTTC	CASSPPRGNYGYTF
once	TRBV24-1	TRBJ2-5	TRBD2	TGTGCCACCAGTGATTTGATGCCTAGCGGGGGGGAGACCCAGTACTTC	CATSDLMPSGGETQYF
few	TRBV20-1	TRBJ1-1	TRBD1	TGCAGTGCGGGAGGACAGGAGAACACTGAAGCTTTCTTT	CSAGGQENTEAFF
few	TRBV7-3	TRBJ2-1	-	TGTGCCAGCAGCTTAAACTTTGGTGAGCAGTTCTTC	CASSLNFGEQFF
few	TRBV7-2	TRBJ2-1	-	TGTGCCAGCAGCTTTTCGCAGAATGAGCAGTTCTTC	CASSFSQNEQFF
-	TRBV24-1	TRBJ2-7	-	TGTGCCACCAGTGAAACTGGGACCGACGCAACCTACGAGCAGTACTTC	CATSETGTDATYEQYF
few	TRBV15	TRBJ1-6	-	TGTGCCACCAGCAGAGCCCCGGAGACAGTTACACCCCTCCACTTT	CATSRAPETVTPLHF
few	TRBV6-1	TRBJ1-3	-	TGTGCCAGCCAGGACGGATTCTCTGGAAACACCATATATTTT	CASQDGFSGNTIYF
few	TRBV15	TRBJ2-3	TRBD2	TGTGCCACCAGCAGTTCGCGGGAGCCAACAGATACGCAGTATTTT	CATSSSREPTDTQYF
-	TRBV20-1	TRBJ2-7	TRBD1	TGCAGTGCAGGACAGGAATTATACGAGCAGTACTTC	CSAGQELYEQYF
-	TRBV12-3/TRBV12-4	TRBJ2-5	-	TGTGCCAGCAGTCCTAGGGCAGGGGAGAAAGAGACCCAGTACTTC	CASSPRAGEKETQYF
-	TRBV4-2	TRBJ1-1	TRBD1	TGTGCCAGCAGCCGCCAACAGGGGTTGAACACTGAAGCTTTCTTT	CASSRQQGLNTEAFF
-	TRBV20-1	TRBJ2-3	TRBD2	TGCAGTGCAACACTGGGCGGGAGCTTGGATACGCAGTATTTT	CSATLGGSLDTQYF
few	TRBV27	TRBJ1-2	TRBD1	TGTGCCAGCAGCGAGGACAGGGGAGGGGATGGCTACACCTTC	CASSEDRGGDGYTF
few	TRBV7-9	TRBJ1-1	-	TGTGCCAGCAGCTTCGTTTCGGGAGGGGACACTGAAGCTTTCTTT	CASSFVSGGDTEAFF
-	TRBV19	TRBJ2-1	-	TGTGCCAGTAGTATGCGGTCTAGCTCCTACAATGAGCAGTTCTTC	CASSMRSSSYNEQFF
-	TRBV20-1	TRBJ2-7	-	TGCAGTGCTAGAGACGGGAGTCAAGTGTACGAGCAGTACTTC	CSARDGSQVYEQYF
-	TRBV6-2/TRBV6-3	TRBJ1-5	-	TGTGCCAGCAGTCCAGCGGGAGACTATCAGCCCCAGCATTTT	CASSPAGDYQPQHF
few	TRBV27	TRBJ2-7	TRBD2	TGTGCCAGCAGTTTTTATCCTCTGGGACTAGCATCTAGCGAGCAGTACTTC	CASSFYPLGLASSEQYF
-	TRBV27	TRBJ1-2	-	TGTGCCAGCAGTTTATCCCGGGGCTATGGCTACACCTTC	CASSLSRGYGYTF
-	TRBV2	TRBJ2-3	-	TGTGCCAGCAGGGATACAAAGAGCACAGATACGCAGTATTTT	CASRDTKSTDTQYF
-	TRBV10-3	TRBJ1-2	TRBD1	TGTGCCATCAGTGAGGGAGGGGACAGGGGAGACTATGGCTACACCTTC	CAISEGGDRGDYGYTF
few	TRBV20-1	TRBJ2-6	TRBD1	TGCAGTGCTGGACAGGACAGCTCTGGGGCCAACGTCCTGACTTTC	CSAGQDSSGANVLTF
once	TRBV5-4	TRBJ2-1	TRBD2	TGTGCCAGCAGCCCCACTAGCGGGGGCTCCTACAATGAGCAGTTCTTC	CASSPTSGGSYNEQFF
-	TRBV10-3	TRBJ1-2	TRBD1	TGTGCCATCAGTTTAGACAGGGCCGTTGATGGCTACACCTTC	CAISLDRAVDGYTF
-	TRBV9	TRBJ1-2	-	TGTGCCAGCAGCCCACCCGGCGGTCGTGGCTACACCTTC	CASSPPGGRGYTF
few	TRBV20-1	TRBJ2-1	TRBD2	TGCAGTGCTAGATCTGATCTAGCGGGAGAGAGTATTGAGCAGTTCTTC	CSARSDLAGESIEQFF
-	TRBV6-5	TRBJ2-5	-	TGTGCCAGCAGTTACAGGGGTTTGGGAGAGACCCAGTACTTC	CASSYRGLGETQYF
-	TRBV7-8	TRBJ2-3	TRBD1	TGTGCCAGCAGCTCACAGACAGGGGATTACACAGATACGCAGTATTTT	CASSSQTGDYTDTQYF
few	TRBV6-1	TRBJ1-4	-	TGTGCCAGCAGTAACGTCCGTTGGCAGGGAGCAAATGAAAAACTGTTTTTT	CASSNVRWQGANEKLFF
few	TRBV27	TRBJ1-1	-	TGTGCCAGCAGTTTAGTCTCCGGGAACACTGAAGCTTTCTTT	CASSLVSGNTEAFF
-	TRBV6-1	TRBJ1-2	-	TGTGCCACCCCGAAGGCTGGCTATGGCTACACCTTC	CATPKAGYGYTF
-	TRBV7-9	TRBJ2-1	-	TGTGCCAGCAGCTTAGATTGGGGCGCCATACTAGTTTCTGAGCAGTTCTTC	CASSLDWGAILVSEQFF
-	TRBV18	TRBJ2-7	TRBD1	TGTGCCAGCTCACCTTATTCACAGGGGGTATCCGAGCAGTACTTC	CASSPYSQGVSEQYF
-	TRBV2	TRBJ1-5	-	TGTGCCAGCAGTGTGGGATTATCGGACCCTGCCTATAGCAATCAGCCCCAGCATTTT	CASSVGLSDPAYSNQPQHF
-	TRBV7-9	TRBJ1-1	-	TGTGCCAGCAGCTTCCTTAACACTGAAGCTTTCTTT	CASSFLNTEAFF